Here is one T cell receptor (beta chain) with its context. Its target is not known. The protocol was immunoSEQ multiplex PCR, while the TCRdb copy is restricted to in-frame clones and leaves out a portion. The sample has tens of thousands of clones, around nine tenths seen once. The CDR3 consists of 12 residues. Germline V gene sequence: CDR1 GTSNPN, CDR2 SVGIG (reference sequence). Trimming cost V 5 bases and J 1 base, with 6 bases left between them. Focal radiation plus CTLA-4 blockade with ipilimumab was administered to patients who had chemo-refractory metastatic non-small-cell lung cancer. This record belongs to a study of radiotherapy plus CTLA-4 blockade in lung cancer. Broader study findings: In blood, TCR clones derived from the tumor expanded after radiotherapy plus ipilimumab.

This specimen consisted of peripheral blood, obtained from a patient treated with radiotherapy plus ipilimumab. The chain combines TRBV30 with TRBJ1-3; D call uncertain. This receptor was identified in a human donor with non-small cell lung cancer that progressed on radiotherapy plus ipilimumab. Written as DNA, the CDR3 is TGTGCCTGGGTCGAATCTGGAAACACCATATATTTT. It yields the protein CAWVESGNTIYF. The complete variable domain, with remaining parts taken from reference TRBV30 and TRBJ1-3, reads SQTIHQWPATLVQPVGSPLSLECTVEGTSNPNLYWYRQAAGRGLQLLFYSVGIGQISSEVPQNLSASRPQDRQFILSSKKLLLSDSGFYLCAWVESGNTIYFGEGSWLTVV.